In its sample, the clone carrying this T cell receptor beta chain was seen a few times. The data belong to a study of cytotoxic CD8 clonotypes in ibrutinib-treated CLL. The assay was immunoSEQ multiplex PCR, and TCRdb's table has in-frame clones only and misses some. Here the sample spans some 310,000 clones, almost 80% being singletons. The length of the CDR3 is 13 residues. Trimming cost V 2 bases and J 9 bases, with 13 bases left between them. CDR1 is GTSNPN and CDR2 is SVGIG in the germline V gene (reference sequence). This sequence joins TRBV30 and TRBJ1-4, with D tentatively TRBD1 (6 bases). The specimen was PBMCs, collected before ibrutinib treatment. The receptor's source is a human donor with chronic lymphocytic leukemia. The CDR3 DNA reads TGTGCCTGGAGTTCCACAGGGTGGCAAAAACTGTTTTTT. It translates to CAWSSTGWQKLFF.